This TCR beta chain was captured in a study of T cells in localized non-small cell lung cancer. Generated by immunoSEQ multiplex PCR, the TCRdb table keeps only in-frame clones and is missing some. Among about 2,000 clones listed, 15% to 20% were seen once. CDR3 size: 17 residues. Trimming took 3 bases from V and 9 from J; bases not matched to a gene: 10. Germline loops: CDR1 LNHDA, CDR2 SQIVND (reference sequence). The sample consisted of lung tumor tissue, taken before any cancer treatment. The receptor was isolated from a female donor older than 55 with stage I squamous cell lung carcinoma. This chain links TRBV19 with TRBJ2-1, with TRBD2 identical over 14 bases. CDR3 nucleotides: TGTGCCAGTAGTATTCCCCGACTAGCGGGAGGGCCTGGTGAGCAGTTCTTC. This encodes CASSIPRLAGGPGEQFF.